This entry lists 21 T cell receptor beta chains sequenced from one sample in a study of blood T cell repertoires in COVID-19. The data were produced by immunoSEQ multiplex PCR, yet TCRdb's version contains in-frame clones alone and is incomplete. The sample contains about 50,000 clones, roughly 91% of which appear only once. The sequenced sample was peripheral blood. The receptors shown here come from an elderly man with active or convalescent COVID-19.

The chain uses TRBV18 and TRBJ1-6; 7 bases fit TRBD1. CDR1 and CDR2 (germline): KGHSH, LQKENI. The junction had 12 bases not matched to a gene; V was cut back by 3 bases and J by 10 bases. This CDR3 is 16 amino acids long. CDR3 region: CASSPTSDRVQSPLHF. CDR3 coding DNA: TGTGCCAGCTCACCCACGTCCGACAGGGTTCAATCACCCCTCCACTTT.

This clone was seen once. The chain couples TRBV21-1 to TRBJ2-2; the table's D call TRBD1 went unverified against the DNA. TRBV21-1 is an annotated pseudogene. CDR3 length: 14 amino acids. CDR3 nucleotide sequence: TGTGCCAGCAATCTGCAGGGAAACACCGGGGAGCTGTTTTTT. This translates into CASNLQGNTGELFF.

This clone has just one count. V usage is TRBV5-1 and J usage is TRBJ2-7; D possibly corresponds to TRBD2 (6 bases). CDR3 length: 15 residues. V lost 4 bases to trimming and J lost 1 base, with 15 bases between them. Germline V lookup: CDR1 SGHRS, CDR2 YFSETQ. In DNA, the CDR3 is TGCGCCAGCAGCCCCTCTTCGGGAGCATCCTACGAGCAGTACTTC. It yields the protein CASSPSSGASYEQYF.

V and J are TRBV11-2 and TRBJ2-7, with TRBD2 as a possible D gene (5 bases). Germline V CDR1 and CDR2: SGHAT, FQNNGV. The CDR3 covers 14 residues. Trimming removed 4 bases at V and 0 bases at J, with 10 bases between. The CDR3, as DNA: TGTGCCAGCAGCTCAGGACTGGTCTCCTACGAGCAGTACTTC. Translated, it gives CASSSGLVSYEQYF.

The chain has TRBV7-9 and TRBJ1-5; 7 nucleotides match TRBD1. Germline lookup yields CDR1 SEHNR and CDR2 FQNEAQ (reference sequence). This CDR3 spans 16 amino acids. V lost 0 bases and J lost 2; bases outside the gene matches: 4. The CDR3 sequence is CASSLADREGNQPQHF. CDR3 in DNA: TGTGCCAGCAGCTTAGCCGACAGGGAAGGCAATCAGCCCCAGCATTTT.

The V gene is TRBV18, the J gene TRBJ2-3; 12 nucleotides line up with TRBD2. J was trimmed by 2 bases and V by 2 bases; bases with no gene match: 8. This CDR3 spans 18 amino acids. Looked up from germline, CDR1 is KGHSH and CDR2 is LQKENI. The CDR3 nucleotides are TGTGCCAGCTCACCAGGGCTAGCGGGAGGGCGACACACAGATACGCAGTATTTT. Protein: CASSPGLAGGRHTDTQYF.

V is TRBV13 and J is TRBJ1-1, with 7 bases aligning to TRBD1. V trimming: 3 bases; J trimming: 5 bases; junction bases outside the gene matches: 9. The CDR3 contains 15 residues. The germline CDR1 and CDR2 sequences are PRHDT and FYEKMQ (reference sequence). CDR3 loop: CASSFEDLRGTEAFF. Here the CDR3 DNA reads TGTGCCAGCAGCTTCGAGGACCTCAGGGGGACTGAAGCTTTCTTT.

DNA of the CDR3: TGTCCTGGGAGCGCACGTCGAGGGGGACAGCCCCAGCATTTT. Encoded protein: CPGSARRGGQPQHF. The chain combines TRBV22-1 with TRBJ1-5; the tabulated D call, TRBD1, remains unverified against the DNA. TRBV22-1 is shown as a pseudogene. The CDR3 sequence is 14 residues long.

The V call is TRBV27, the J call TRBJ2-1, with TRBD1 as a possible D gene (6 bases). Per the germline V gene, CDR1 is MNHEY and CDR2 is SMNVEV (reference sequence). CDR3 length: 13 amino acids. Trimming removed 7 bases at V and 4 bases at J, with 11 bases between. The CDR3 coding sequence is TGTGCCAGCATAAACAGGGTATACAATGAGCAGTTCTTC. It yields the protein CASINRVYNEQFF.

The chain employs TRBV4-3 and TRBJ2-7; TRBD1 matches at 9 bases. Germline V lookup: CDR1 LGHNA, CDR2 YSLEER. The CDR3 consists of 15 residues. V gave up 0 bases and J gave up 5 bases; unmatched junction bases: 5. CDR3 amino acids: CASSQEGQGWNEQYF. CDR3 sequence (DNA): TGCGCCAGCAGCCAAGAAGGACAGGGGTGGAACGAGCAGTACTTC.

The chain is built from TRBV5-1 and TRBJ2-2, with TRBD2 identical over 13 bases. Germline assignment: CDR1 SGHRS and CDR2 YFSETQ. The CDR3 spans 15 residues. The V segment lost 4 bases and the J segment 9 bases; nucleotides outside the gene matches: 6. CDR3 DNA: TGCGCCAGCAGCCTCGGGACTAGCGGGAATCGGGAGCTGTTTTTT. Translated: CASSLGTSGNRELFF.

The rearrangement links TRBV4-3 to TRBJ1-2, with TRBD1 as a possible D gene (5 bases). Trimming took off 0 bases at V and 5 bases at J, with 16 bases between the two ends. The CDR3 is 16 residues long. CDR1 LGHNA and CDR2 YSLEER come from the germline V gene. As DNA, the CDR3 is TGCGCCAGCAGCCAAGAGGACACCCCGGGGGGATATGGCTACACCTTC. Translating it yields CASSQEDTPGGYGYTF.

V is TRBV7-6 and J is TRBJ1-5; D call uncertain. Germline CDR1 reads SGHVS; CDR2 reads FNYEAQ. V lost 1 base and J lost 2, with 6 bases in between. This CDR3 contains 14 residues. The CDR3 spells CASSLGQGNQPQHF. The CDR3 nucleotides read TGTGCCAGCAGCTTAGGGCAGGGCAATCAGCCCCAGCATTTT.

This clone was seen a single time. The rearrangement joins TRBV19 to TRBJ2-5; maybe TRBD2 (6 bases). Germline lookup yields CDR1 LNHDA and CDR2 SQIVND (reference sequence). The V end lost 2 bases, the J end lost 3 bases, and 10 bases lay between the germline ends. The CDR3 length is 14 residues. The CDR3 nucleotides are TGTGCCAGTAGTATACAGGGAGGCGAAGAGACCCAGTACTTC. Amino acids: CASSIQGGEETQYF.

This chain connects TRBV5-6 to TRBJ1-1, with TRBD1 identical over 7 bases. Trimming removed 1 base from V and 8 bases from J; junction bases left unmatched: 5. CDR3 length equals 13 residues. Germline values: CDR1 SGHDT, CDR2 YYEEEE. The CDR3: CASSLTGVQEAFF. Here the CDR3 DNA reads TGTGCCAGCAGCTTGACAGGGGTACAAGAAGCTTTCTTT.

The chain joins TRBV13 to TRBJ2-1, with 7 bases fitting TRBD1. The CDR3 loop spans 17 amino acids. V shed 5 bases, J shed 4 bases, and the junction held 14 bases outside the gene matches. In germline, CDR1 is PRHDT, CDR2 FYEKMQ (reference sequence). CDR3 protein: CASSPGWFGTAYNEQFF. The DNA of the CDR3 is TGTGCCAGCAGCCCCGGTTGGTTTGGGACAGCTTACAATGAGCAGTTCTTC.

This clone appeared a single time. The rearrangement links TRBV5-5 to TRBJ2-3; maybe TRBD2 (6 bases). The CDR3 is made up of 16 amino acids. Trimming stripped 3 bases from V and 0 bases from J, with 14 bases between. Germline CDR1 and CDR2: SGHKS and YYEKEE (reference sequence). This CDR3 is CASSSYLSGSTDTQYF. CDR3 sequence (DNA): TGTGCCAGCAGCTCGTACCTTAGCGGAAGCACAGATACGCAGTATTTT.

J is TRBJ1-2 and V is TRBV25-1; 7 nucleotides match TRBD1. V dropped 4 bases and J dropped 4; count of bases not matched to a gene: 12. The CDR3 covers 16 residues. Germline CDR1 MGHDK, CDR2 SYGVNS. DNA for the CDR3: TGTGCCAGCAGTGCTTATCAGGGGGGCGACGGCTATGGCTACACCTTC. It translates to CASSAYQGGDGYGYTF.

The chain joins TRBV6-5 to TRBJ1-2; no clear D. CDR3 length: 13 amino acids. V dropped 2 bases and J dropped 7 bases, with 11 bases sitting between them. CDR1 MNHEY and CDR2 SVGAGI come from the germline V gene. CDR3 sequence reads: CASSYQLGLGYTF. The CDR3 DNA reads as TGTGCCAGCAGTTACCAACTTGGGCTTGGCTACACCTTC.

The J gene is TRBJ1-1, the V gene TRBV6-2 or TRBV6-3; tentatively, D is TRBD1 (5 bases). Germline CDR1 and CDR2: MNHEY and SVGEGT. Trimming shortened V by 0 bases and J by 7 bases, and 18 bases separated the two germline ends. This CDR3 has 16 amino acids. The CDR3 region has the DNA TGTGCCAGCAGTTACTCCTCGGGCTCCCAGGGAGGTGAAGCTTTCTTT. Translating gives CASSYSSGSQGGEAFF.

This chain's CDR3 is CASSLGRGHSPLHF. In DNA, the CDR3 is TGCGCCAGCAGCTTGGGCAGGGGGCATTCACCCCTCCACTTT. J is TRBJ1-6 and V is TRBV5-1; 8 bases are shared with TRBD1. The CDR3 totals 14 residues. The germline V gene encodes CDR1 SGHRS and CDR2 YFSETQ. Losses at the gene ends were 0 bases for V and 8 bases for J; bases not matched to a gene: 1.